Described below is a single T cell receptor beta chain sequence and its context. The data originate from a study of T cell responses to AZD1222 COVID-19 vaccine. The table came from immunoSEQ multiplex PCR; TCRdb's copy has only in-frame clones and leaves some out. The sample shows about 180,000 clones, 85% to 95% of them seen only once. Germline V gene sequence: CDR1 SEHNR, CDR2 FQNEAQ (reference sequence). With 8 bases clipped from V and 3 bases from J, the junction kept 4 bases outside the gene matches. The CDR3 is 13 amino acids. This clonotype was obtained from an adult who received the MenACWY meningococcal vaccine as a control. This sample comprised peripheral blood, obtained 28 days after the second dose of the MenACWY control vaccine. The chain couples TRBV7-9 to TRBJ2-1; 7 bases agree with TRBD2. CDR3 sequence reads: CASHSGRYNEQFF. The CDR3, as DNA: TGTGCCAGCCATAGCGGGCGCTACAATGAGCAGTTCTTC. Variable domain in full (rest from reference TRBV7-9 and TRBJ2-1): DTGVSQNPRHKITKRGQNVTFRCDPISEHNRLYWYRQTLGQGPEFLTYFQNEAQLEKSRLLSDRFSAERPKGSFSTLEIQRTEQGDSAMYLCASHSGRYNEQFFGPGTRLTVL.